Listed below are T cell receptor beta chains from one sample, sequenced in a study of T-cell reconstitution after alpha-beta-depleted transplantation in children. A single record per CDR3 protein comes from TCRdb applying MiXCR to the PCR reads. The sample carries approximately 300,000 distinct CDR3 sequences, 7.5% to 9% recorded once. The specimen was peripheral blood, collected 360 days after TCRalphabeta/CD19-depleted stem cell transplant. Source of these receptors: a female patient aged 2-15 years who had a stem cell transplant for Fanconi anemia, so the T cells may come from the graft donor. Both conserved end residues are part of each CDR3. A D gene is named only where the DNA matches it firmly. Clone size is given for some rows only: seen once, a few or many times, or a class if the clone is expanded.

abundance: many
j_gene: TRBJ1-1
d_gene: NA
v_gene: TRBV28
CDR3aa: CASSHGDEATTEAFF
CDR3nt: TGTGCCAGCAGTCACGGAGACGAGGCGACCACTGAAGCTTTCTTT

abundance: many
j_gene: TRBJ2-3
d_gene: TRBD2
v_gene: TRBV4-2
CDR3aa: CASSSRLAGKTDTQYF
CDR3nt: TGTGCCAGCAGCTCCCGACTAGCGGGGAAGACAGATACGCAGTATTTT

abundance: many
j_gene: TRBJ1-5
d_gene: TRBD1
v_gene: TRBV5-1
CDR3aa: CASSRRDRDSNQPQHF
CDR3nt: TGCGCCAGCAGCCGCCGGGACAGGGATAGCAATCAGCCCCAGCATTTT

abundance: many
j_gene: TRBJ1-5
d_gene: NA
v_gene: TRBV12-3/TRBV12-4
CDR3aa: CASSLTRGGNQPQHF
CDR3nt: TGTGCCAGCAGTTTAACCAGGGGAGGTAATCAGCCCCAGCATTTT

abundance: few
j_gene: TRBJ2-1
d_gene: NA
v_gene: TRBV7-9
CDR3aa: CASSRLPIPDEQFF
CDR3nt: TGTGCCAGCAGCCGACTCCCAATCCCCGATGAGCAGTTCTTC

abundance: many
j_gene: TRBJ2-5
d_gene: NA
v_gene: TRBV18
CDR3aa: CASSPHRQETQYF
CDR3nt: TGTGCCAGCTCACCGCACAGGCAAGAGACCCAGTACTTC

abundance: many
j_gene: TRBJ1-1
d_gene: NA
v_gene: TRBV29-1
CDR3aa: CSVEAGTEAFF
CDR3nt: TGCAGCGTTGAGGCAGGCACTGAAGCTTTCTTT

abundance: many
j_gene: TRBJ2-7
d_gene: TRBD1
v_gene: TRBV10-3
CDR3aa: CAISPLTGGSSYEQYF
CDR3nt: TGTGCCATCTCTCCCCTCACAGGGGGAAGCTCCTACGAGCAGTACTTC

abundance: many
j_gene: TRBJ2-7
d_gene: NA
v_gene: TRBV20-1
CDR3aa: CSARTSYEQYF
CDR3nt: TGCAGTGCTAGGACTAGCTACGAGCAGTACTTC

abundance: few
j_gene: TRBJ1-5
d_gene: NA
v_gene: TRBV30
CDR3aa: CAWSVQANQPQHF
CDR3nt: TGTGCCTGGAGTGTACAGGCAAATCAGCCCCAGCATTTT

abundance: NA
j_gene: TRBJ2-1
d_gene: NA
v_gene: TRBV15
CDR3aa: CATSREYRVSEQFF
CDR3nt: TGTGCCACCAGCAGAGAATACCGGGTTAGTGAGCAGTTCTTC

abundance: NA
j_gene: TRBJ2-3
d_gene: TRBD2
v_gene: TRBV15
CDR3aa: CATRTSPGLEELSQYF
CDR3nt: TGTGCCACCAGAACCTCCCCGGGACTAGAAGAACTGTCGCAGTATTTT

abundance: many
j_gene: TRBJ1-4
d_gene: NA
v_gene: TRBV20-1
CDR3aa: CSASGPGPPVPNEKLFF
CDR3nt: TGCAGTGCTAGTGGTCCGGGACCTCCGGTACCTAATGAAAAACTGTTTTTT

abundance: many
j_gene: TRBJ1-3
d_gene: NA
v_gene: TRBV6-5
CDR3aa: CASSYSGPSGNTIYF
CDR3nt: TGTGCCAGCAGTTACTCTGGACCCTCTGGAAACACCATATATTTT

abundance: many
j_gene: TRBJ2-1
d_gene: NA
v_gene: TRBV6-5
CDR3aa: CASSYYGQSYNEQFF
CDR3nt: TGTGCCAGCAGTTACTACGGACAGTCCTACAATGAGCAGTTCTTC

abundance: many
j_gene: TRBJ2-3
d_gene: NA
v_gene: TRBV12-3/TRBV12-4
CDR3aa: CASSLWHIANTDTQYF
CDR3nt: TGTGCCAGCAGTCTCTGGCATATAGCTAACACAGATACGCAGTATTTT

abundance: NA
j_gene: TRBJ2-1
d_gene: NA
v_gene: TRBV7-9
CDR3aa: CASSFYRVTTSHEQFF
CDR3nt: TGTGCCAGCAGCTTTTACAGGGTGACTACATCCCATGAGCAGTTCTTC

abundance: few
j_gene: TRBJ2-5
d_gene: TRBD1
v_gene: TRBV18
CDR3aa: CASSTIQTGGRETQYF
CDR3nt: TGTGCCAGCTCAACGATTCAGACAGGGGGCAGGGAGACCCAGTACTTC

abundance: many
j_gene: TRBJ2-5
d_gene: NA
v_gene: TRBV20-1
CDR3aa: CSARVADAETQYF
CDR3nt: TGCAGTGCTAGAGTAGCGGACGCGGAGACCCAGTACTTC

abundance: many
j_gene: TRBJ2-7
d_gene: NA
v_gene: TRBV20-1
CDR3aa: CSARDHSYEQYF
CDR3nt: TGCAGTGCGCGGGACCACTCCTACGAGCAGTACTTC

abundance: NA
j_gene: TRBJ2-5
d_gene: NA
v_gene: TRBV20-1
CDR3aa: CSARGHRVGETQYF
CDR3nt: TGCAGTGCTAGAGGTCACAGGGTAGGAGAGACCCAGTACTTC

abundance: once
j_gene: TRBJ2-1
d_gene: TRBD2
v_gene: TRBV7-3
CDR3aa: CASSLTGTSGVEQFF
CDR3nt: TGTGCCAGCAGCCTAACCGGGACTAGCGGGGTTGAGCAGTTCTTC

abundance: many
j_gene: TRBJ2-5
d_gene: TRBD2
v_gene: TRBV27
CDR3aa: CFMGVAGGWQETQYF
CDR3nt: TGTTTTATGGGAGTCGCGGGAGGATGGCAAGAGACCCAGTACTTC

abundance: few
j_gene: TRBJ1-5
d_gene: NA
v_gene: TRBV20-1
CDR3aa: CSASNQGSTQPQHF
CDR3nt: TGCAGTGCTAGTAATCAGGGGAGCACTCAGCCCCAGCATTTT

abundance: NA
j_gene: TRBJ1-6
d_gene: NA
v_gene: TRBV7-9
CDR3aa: CASSLADYNSPLHF
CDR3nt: TGTGCCAGCAGCTTAGCTGACTATAATTCACCCCTCCACTTT

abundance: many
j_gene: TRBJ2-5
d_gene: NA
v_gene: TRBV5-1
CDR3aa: CASSLARSEETQYF
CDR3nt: TGCGCCAGCAGCTTGGCCAGGTCAGAAGAGACCCAGTACTTC

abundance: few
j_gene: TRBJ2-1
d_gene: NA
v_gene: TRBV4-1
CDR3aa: CASSQDLSTGGVGNEQFF
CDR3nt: TGCGCCAGCAGCCAAGATCTTTCCACAGGGGGGGTCGGAAATGAGCAGTTCTTC